The 25 T cell receptor beta chains presented below share a single source sample, sequenced in a study of shared clonotypes between healthy human individuals. Clones were read by immunoSEQ multiplex PCR, and TCRdb kept only the in-frame ones, dropping some. Among hundreds of thousands of clones listed, more than 70% were seen once. Source material: memory CD4+ T cells sorted from blood. The sample's subset: CD45RA-negative fraction. Receptor source: a woman aged 25 to 39 in good health.

The rearrangement uses TRBV4-1 and TRBJ2-1, with D perhaps TRBD2 (5 bases). The ends were cut back, 4 bases at V and 10 bases at J, with 17 bases in the middle. CDR1 is MGHRA, CDR2 YSYEKL, per germline. This CDR3 is 14 amino acids long. The CDR3 reads CASSRLRGGGEQFF. CDR3 nucleotides: TGCGCCAGCAGCCGACTCCGCGGAGGTGGCGAGCAGTTCTTC.

The gene calls are TRBV19 and TRBJ1-5; possible D gene TRBD1, 5 bases. V lost 3 bases and J lost 5, with 11 bases in between. The germline CDR1 and CDR2 sequences are LNHDA and SQIVND (reference sequence). This CDR3 is 14 amino acids long. In DNA, the CDR3 is TGTGCCAGTAGTATTGGGGGGTACGATCAGCCCCAGCATTTT. It is translated as CASSIGGYDQPQHF.

This clone was observed many times. The chain uses TRBV9 and TRBJ2-3; D is ambiguous. From germline, CDR1 is SGDLS and CDR2 YYNGEE. The germline V and J ends were trimmed by 4 bases and 3 bases, with 12 bases remaining between them. The CDR3 contains 14 residues. In DNA form, the CDR3 reads TGTGCCAGCAGCCCCCAGGTTAGAACAGATACGCAGTATTTT. It yields the protein CASSPQVRTDTQYF.

With respect to this clone: At one end, the junction sequence differs from germline, possibly due to a read error. The chain joins TRBV23-1 to TRBJ2-5; D is tentatively TRBD1 or TRBD2 (5 bases each). TRBV23-1 is treated as an ORF (open reading frame) with a function not yet certain. This CDR3 region has 10 residues. In DNA, the CDR3 is TGCGCCAGCCGATCCGGGGCCTTGGACTTC. Its protein product is CASRSGALDF.

The chain combines TRBV11-2 with TRBJ2-7; D is possibly TRBD1 (6 bases). Trimming took off 7 bases at V and 5 bases at J, with 21 bases between the two ends. Germline assignment: CDR1 SGHAT and CDR2 FQNNGV. The length of the CDR3 is 15 residues. The CDR3 loop is CASISRWDTHHEQYF. CDR3 coding DNA: TGTGCCAGCATAAGCCGCTGGGACACCCACCACGAGCAGTACTTC.

V is TRBV6-1 and J is TRBJ1-2; TRBD1 aligns across 7 bases. V was pared by 2 bases and J by 2 bases, with 11 bases of the junction left unmatched. CDR3 length: 17 residues. Germline assignment: CDR1 MNHNS and CDR2 SASEGT. CDR3: CASSEWGLGTANYGYTF. CDR3 in DNA: TGTGCCAGCAGTGAATGGGGTTTGGGGACAGCCAACTATGGCTACACCTTC.

This sequence joins TRBV4-1 and TRBJ2-5; no clear D. Trimming stripped 0 bases from V and 5 bases from J, with 13 bases between. Germline V lookup: CDR1 MGHRA, CDR2 YSYEKL. CDR3 length: 15 amino acids. The CDR3 region is CASSQDRGHGETQYF. CDR3 DNA sequence: TGCGCCAGCAGCCAAGATCGAGGCCATGGGGAGACCCAGTACTTC.

The J gene is TRBJ2-2, the V gene TRBV4-1, with TRBD2 matching 9 bases. Germline V gene lookup returns CDR1 MGHRA and CDR2 YSYEKL. The CDR3 length is 20 residues. J lost 4 bases, V lost 1 base, and 16 bases had no gene match. The CDR3 region is CASSQVPGLAYLQGTGELFF. The DNA of the CDR3 is TGCGCCAGCAGCCAAGTCCCGGGACTAGCATACTTACAGGGCACCGGGGAGCTGTTTTTT.

In this sample, this clone turned up once. The chain uses TRBV19 and TRBJ1-1, with 8 bases matching TRBD1. The germline V gene has CDR1 LNHDA and CDR2 SQIVND (reference sequence). This CDR3 has 15 residues. The J segment lost 1 base and the V segment lost 2 bases, leaving 3 bases of the junction unmatched. The CDR3 loop is CASSIPGGSNTEAFF. The CDR3 nucleotides are TGTGCCAGTAGTATACCAGGGGGCTCGAACACTGAAGCTTTCTTT.

This chain connects TRBV29-1 to TRBJ1-2; D not resolved. CDR3 length equals 13 residues. Trimming took off 2 bases at V and 4 bases at J, with 11 bases between the two ends. Germline values: CDR1 SQVTM, CDR2 ANQGSEA. As DNA, the CDR3 is TGCAGCGTTGAAACGGGGTGGGGCTATGGCTACACCTTC. It is translated as CSVETGWGYGYTF.

This chain links TRBV7-2 with TRBJ2-7; the D gene is possibly TRBD2 (6 bases). Trimming pared 4 bases from V and 0 bases from J, leaving 16 bases between. Germline V gene lookup returns CDR1 SGHTA and CDR2 FQGNSA. This CDR3 spans 16 amino acids. The CDR3 nucleotides are TGTGCCAGCAGCTCCCGGCGGGGTGGGGTCTCCTACGAGCAGTACTTC. Amino acid sequence: CASSSRRGGVSYEQYF. The full variable domain, in which reference TRBV7-2 and TRBJ2-7 provide the parts outside the CDR3, is GAGVSQSPSNKVTEKGKDVELRCDPISGHTALYWYRQSLGQGLEFLIYFQGNSAPDKSGLPSDRFSAERTGGSVSTLTIQRTQQEDSAVYLCASSSRRGGVSYEQYFGPGTRLTVT.

This chain uses TRBV7-9 with TRBJ2-3, with unresolved D. CDR1 SEHNR and CDR2 FQNEAQ come from the germline V gene (reference sequence). The germline V and J ends were trimmed by 0 bases and 6 bases, with 10 bases remaining between them. The CDR3 contains 14 residues. CDR3 loop: CASSLASLGDTQYF. Here the CDR3 DNA reads TGTGCCAGCAGCTTAGCCTCGTTAGGTGATACGCAGTATTTT.

The chain has TRBV5-1 and TRBJ1-4; D possibly corresponds to TRBD1 (6 bases). The germline gives CDR1 SGHRS, CDR2 YFSETQ. V was cut by 2 bases and J by 5 bases, with 13 bases left in between. This CDR3 spans 15 amino acids. The CDR3 sequence is CASSFQGRGNEKLFF. DNA for the CDR3: TGCGCCAGCAGCTTCCAGGGAAGGGGGAATGAAAAACTGTTTTTT.

The V and J genes are TRBV2 and TRBJ2-1, with 10 bases fitting TRBD2. V lost 3 bases, J lost 8 bases, and 7 bases stayed unmatched. This CDR3 has 15 residues. The germline CDR1 and CDR2 sequences are SNHLY and FYNNEI. In DNA form, the CDR3 reads TGTGCCAGCAGTGAGTTGGCTAGCGGGAGAGATGAGCAGTTCTTC. Translating it yields CASSELASGRDEQFF. Supplemented by reference TRBV2 and TRBJ2-1, the full variable domain reads EPEVTQTPSHQVTQMGQEVILRCVPISNHLYFYWYRQILGQKVEFLVSFYNNEISEKSEIFDDQFSVERPDGSNFTLKIRSTKLEDSAMYFCASSELASGRDEQFFGPGTRLTVL.

The chain combines TRBV7-9 with TRBJ2-6; D gene uncertain. V was pared by 5 bases and J by 4 bases, with 9 bases between. Germline CDR1 reads SEHNR; CDR2 reads FQNEAQ (reference sequence). CDR3 length equals 14 residues. CDR3 in DNA: TGTGCCAGCAGCGTCCCTGCCGGGGCCAACGTCCTGACTTTC. This translates into CASSVPAGANVLTF.

The chain combines TRBV4-1 with TRBJ2-7; TRBD2 matches at 9 bases. The germline CDR1 and CDR2 sequences are MGHRA and YSYEKL. J lost 3 bases, V lost 3 bases, and 6 bases had no gene match. CDR3 size: 15 residues. CDR3 residues: CASSHPSSGNYEQYF. The CDR3 region has the DNA TGCGCCAGCAGCCACCCGTCTAGCGGGAACTACGAGCAGTACTTC.

The chain couples TRBV27 to TRBJ2-3, with 7 bases matching TRBD2. Germline trimming cut 5 bases from V and 0 bases from J; bases unmatched to any gene: 5. Germline assignment: CDR1 MNHEY and CDR2 SMNVEV (reference sequence). The CDR3 has 15 amino acids. The CDR3 spells CASSVHGGSTDTQYF. CDR3 in DNA: TGTGCCAGCAGTGTCCACGGGGGGAGCACAGATACGCAGTATTTT.

CDR3 loop: CASSQDGPGAGANVLTF. CDR3 in DNA: TGTGCCAGCAGCCAAGATGGACCGGGGGCTGGGGCCAACGTCCTGACTTTC. J is TRBJ2-6 and V is TRBV5-4; maybe TRBD2 (6 bases). Per the germline V gene, CDR1 is SGHNT and CDR2 is YYREEE (reference sequence). The CDR3 contains 17 residues. The V end was cut by 4 bases, the J end by 2 bases, with 16 bases between.

V gene TRBV28 combines with J gene TRBJ2-5; 8 bases align to TRBD2. Germline CDR1 and CDR2: MDHEN and SYDVKM. V dropped 6 bases and J dropped 6; count of bases not matched to a gene: 12. CDR3 size: 15 residues. In nucleotides, the CDR3 is TGTGCCAGCAGCCAGGGACTAGTAGGTCCGAAGACCCAGTACTTC. It codes for CASSQGLVGPKTQYF.

The rearrangement joins TRBV30 to TRBJ1-3; 8 positions match TRBD1. Germline CDR1 is GTSNPN and CDR2 is SVGIG (reference sequence). This CDR3 is built from 17 residues. V shed 3 bases, J shed 7 bases, and the junction held 17 bases outside the gene matches. The CDR3 region is CAWSLPGQESLVNTIYF. CDR3 sequence (DNA): TGTGCCTGGAGCTTGCCGGGACAGGAGTCTTTAGTGAACACCATATATTTT.

This clone was seen only once. At the DNA level, this CDR3 is encoded by other sequences in the same sample as well. The chain couples TRBV4-2 to TRBJ1-1, with 8 bases fitting TRBD1. V gave up 4 bases and J gave up 1 base; unmatched junction bases: 2. This CDR3 is built from 14 residues. CDR1 is LGHNA and CDR2 is YNFKEQ in the germline V gene. The DNA of the CDR3 is TGTGCCAGCAGCCGTGGACAGGGGAACACTGAAGCTTTCTTT. It encodes CASSRGQGNTEAFF.

The chain is built from TRBV11-2 and TRBJ1-2; D not certain. V was trimmed by 0 bases and J by 7 bases, leaving 6 bases between them. Germline lookup yields CDR1 SGHAT and CDR2 FQNNGV. The CDR3 is 12 residues long. CDR3 DNA: TGTGCCAGCAGCTTAGAACTAAGTGGCTACACCTTC. It is translated as CASSLELSGYTF.

The rearrangement uses TRBV6-5 and TRBJ2-7; maybe TRBD2 (5 bases). This CDR3 region has 14 residues. Germline V gene sequence: CDR1 MNHEY, CDR2 SVGAGI. Trimming removed 2 bases at V and 5 bases at J, with 13 bases between. The CDR3: CASSYEGEVHEQYF. The CDR3 bases are TGTGCCAGCAGTTACGAGGGAGAGGTACACGAGCAGTACTTC.

The chain uses TRBV28 and TRBJ2-3; TRBD2 matches 14 bases. The germline CDR1 and CDR2 sequences are MDHEN and SYDVKM. Trimming took 4 bases from V and 3 from J; bases not matched to a gene: 12. This CDR3 is 19 amino acids long. CDR3 DNA sequence: TGTGCCAGCAGTTGGGGACTAGCGGGAGAATTGGGGGTGACAGATACGCAGTATTTT. Amino acid sequence: CASSWGLAGELGVTDTQYF.

The J gene is TRBJ1-4, the V gene TRBV4-1; a weak D match, TRBD1 (5 bases). Germline V gene data show CDR1 as MGHRA and CDR2 as YSYEKL. V lost 0 bases to trimming and J lost 6 bases, with 14 bases between them. This CDR3 has 16 residues. The CDR3 sequence is CASSQDTGQGHEKLFF. In DNA form, the CDR3 reads TGCGCCAGCAGCCAAGATACGGGGCAGGGACATGAAAAACTGTTTTTT.